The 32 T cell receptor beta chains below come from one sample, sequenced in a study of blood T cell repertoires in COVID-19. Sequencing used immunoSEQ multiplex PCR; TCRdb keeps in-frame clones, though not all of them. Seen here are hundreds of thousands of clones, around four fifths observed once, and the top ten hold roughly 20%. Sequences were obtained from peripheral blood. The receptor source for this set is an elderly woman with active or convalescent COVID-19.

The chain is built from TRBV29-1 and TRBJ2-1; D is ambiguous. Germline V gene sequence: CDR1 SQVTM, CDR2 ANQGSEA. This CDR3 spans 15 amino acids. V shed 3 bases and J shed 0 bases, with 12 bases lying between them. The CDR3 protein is CSVESWFGSYNEQFF. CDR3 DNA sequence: TGCAGCGTTGAGAGCTGGTTCGGCTCCTACAATGAGCAGTTCTTC.

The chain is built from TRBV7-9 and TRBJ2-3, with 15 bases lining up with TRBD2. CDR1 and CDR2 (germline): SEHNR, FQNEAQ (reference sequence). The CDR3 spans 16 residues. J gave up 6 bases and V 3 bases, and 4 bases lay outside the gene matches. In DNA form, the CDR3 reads TGTGCCAGCAGCTTCGGACTAGCGGGGGGGCTGGATACGCAGTATTTT. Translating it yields CASSFGLAGGLDTQYF.

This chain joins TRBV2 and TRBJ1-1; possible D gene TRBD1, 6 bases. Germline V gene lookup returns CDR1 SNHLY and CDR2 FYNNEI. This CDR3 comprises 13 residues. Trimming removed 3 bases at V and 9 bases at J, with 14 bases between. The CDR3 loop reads CASSEWQGLKAFF. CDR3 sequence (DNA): TGTGCCAGCAGTGAGTGGCAGGGGTTGAAAGCTTTCTTT.

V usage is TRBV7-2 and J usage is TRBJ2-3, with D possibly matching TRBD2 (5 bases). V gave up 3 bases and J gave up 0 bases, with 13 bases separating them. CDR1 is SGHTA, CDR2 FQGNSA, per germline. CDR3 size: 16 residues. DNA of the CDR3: TGTGCCAGCAGCTTGACTATTGCGGCTAGCACAGATACGCAGTATTTT. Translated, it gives CASSLTIAASTDTQYF. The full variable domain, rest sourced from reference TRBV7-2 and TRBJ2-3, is GAGVSQSPSNKVTEKGKDVELRCDPISGHTALYWYRQSLGQGLEFLIYFQGNSAPDKSGLPSDRFSAERTGGSVSTLTIQRTQQEDSAVYLCASSLTIAASTDTQYFGPGTRLTVL.

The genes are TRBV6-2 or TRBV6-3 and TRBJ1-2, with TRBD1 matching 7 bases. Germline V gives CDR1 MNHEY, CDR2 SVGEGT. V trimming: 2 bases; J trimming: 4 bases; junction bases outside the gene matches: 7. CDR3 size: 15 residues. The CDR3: CASSYRTGEPYGYTF. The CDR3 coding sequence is TGTGCCAGCAGTTACCGGACAGGAGAGCCCTATGGCTACACCTTC.

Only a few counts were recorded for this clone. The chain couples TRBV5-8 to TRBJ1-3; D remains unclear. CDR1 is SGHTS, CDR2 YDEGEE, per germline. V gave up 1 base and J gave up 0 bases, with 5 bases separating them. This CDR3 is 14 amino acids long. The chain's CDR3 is CASSLTVSGNTIYF. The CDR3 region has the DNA TGTGCCAGCAGCTTGACGGTCTCTGGAAACACCATATATTTT.

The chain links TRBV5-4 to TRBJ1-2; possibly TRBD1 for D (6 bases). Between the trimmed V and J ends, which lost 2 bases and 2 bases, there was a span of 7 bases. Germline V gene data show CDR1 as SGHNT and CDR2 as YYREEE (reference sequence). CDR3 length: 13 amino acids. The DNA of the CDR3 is TGTGCCAGCAGCTTTACAGGGAACTATGGCTACACCTTC. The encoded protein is CASSFTGNYGYTF.

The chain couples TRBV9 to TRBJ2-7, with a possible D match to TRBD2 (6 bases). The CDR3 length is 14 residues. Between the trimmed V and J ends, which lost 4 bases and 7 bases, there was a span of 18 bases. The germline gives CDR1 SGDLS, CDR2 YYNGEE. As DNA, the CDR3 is TGTGCCAGCAGCCTCCGTAGTAGCGGAAGGGAGCAGTACTTC. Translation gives CASSLRSSGREQYF.

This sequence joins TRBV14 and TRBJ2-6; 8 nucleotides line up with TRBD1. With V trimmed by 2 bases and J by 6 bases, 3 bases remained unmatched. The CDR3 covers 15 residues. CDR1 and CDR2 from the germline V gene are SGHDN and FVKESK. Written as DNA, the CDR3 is TGTGCCAGCAGCCAATTGACAGGGGCGGCCAACGTCCTGACTTTC. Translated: CASSQLTGAANVLTF.

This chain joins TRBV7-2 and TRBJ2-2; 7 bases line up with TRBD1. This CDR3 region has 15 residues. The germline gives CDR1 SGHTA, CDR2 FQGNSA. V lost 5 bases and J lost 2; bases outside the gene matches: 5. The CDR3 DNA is TGTGCCAGCAGCCCTGGGACAGTTAACACCGGGGAGCTGTTTTTT. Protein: CASSPGTVNTGELFF.

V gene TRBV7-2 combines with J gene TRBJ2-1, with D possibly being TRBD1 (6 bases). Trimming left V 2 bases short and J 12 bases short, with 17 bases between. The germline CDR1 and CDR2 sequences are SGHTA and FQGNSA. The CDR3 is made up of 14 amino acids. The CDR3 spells CASSLLGLGARQFF. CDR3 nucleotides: TGTGCCAGCAGCTTATTAGGCCTGGGGGCCCGGCAGTTCTTC. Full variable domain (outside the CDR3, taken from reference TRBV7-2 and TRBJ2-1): GAGVSQSPSNKVTEKGKDVELRCDPISGHTALYWYRQSLGQGLEFLIYFQGNSAPDKSGLPSDRFSAERTGGSVSTLTIQRTQQEDSAVYLCASSLLGLGARQFFGPGTRLTVL.

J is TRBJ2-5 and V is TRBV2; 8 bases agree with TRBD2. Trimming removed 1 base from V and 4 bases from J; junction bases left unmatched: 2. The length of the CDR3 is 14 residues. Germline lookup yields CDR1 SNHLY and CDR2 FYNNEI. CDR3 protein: CASSEGGLGETQYF. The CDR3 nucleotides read TGTGCCAGCAGTGAAGGGGGACTAGGAGAGACCCAGTACTTC.

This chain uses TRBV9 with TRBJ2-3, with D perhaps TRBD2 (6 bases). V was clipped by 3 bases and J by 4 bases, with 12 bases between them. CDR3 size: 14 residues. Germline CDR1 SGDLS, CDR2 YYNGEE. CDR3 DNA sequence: TGTGCCAGCAGCGCCCTGAGCGGGTCAGATACGCAGTATTTT. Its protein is CASSALSGSDTQYF.

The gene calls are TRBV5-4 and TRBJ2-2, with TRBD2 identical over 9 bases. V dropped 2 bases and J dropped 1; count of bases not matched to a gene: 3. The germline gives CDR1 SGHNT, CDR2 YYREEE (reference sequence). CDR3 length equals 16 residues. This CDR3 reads CASSFFSGGNTGELFF. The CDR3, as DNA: TGTGCCAGCAGCTTTTTTAGCGGGGGGAACACCGGGGAGCTGTTTTTT.

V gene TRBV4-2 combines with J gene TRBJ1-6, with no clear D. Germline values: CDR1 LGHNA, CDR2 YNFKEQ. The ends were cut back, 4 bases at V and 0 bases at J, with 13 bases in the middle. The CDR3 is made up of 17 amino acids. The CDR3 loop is CASSLDGQASYNSPLHF. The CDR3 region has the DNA TGTGCCAGCAGCCTTGATGGGCAGGCCTCCTATAATTCACCCCTCCACTTT.

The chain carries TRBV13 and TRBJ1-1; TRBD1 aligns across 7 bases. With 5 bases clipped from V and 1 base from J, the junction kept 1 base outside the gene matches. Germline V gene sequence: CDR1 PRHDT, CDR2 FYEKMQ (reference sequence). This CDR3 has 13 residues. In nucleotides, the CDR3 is TGTGCCAGCAGCAACAGGGGGAACACTGAAGCTTTCTTT. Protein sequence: CASSNRGNTEAFF. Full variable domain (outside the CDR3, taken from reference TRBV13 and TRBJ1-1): AAGVIQSPRHLIKEKRETATLKCYPIPRHDTVYWYQQGPGQDPQFLISFYEKMQSDKGSIPDRFSAQQFSDYHSELNMSSLELGDSALYFCASSNRGNTEAFFGQGTRLTVV.

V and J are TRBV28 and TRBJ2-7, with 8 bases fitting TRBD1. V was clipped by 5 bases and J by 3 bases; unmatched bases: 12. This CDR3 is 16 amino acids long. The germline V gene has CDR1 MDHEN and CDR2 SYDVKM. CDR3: CASSTPDRATVYEQYF. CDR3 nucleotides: TGTGCCAGCAGTACCCCGGACAGGGCTACGGTCTACGAGCAGTACTTC.

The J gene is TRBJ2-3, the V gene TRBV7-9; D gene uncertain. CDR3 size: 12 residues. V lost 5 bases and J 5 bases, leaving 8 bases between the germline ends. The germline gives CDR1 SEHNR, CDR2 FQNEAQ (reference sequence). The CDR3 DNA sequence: TGTGCCAGCAGCCGTCTTGTAGATACGCAGTATTTT. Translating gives CASSRLVDTQYF.

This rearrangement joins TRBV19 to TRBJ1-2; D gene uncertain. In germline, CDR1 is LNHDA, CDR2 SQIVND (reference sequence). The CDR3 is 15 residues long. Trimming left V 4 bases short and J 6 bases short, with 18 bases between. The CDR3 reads CASSTAAILQHGYTF. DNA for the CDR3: TGTGCCAGTAGTACCGCGGCCATACTCCAACATGGCTACACCTTC.

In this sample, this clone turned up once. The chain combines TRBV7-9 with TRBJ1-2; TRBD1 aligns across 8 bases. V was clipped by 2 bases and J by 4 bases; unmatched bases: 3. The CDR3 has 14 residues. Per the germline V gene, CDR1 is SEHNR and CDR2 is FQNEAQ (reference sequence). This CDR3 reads CASSLQGAVYGYTF. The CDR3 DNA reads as TGTGCCAGCAGCTTACAGGGGGCGGTCTATGGCTACACCTTC. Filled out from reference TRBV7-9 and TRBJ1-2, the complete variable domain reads DTGVSQNPRHKITKRGQNVTFRCDPISEHNRLYWYRQTLGQGPEFLTYFQNEAQLEKSRLLSDRFSAERPKGSFSTLEIQRTEQGDSAMYLCASSLQGAVYGYTFGSGTRLTVV.

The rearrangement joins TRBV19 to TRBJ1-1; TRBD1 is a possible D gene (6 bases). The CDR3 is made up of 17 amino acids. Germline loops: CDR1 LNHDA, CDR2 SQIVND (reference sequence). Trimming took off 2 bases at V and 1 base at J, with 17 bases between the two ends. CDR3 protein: CASSIYIRGSGNTEAFF. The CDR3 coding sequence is TGTGCCAGTAGTATATATATCAGGGGAAGTGGGAACACTGAAGCTTTCTTT.

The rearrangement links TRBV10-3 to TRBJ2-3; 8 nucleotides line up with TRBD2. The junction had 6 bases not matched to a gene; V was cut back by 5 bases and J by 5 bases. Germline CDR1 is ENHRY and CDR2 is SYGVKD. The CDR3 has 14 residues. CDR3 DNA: TGTGCCATCAGTAGCGGGGGCAGGAAAGATACGCAGTATTTT. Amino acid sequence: CAISSGGRKDTQYF.

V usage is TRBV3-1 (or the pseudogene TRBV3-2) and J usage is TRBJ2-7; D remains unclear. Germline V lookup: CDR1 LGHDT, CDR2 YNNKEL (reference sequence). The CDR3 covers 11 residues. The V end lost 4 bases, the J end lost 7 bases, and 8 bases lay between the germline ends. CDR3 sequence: CASSRTREQYF. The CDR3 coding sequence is TGTGCCAGCAGCCGCACCCGGGAGCAGTACTTC.

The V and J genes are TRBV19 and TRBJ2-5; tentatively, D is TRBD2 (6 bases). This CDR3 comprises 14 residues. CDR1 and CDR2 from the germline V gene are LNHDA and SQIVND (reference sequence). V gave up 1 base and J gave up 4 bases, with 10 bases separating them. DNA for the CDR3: TGTGCCAGTAGTATAGTAGCGGCGGCAGAGACCCAGTACTTC. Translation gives CASSIVAAAETQYF.

For the CDR3, the DNA is TGTGCCAGCAGCTTGGGGACAGGGGCTAACTATGGCTACACCTTC. This translates into CASSLGTGANYGYTF. The genes are TRBV5-4 and TRBJ1-2; 9 bases are shared with TRBD1. Trimming removed 0 bases from V and 0 bases from J; junction bases left unmatched: 0. CDR3 length: 15 residues. CDR1 and CDR2 from the germline V gene are SGHNT and YYREEE (reference sequence).

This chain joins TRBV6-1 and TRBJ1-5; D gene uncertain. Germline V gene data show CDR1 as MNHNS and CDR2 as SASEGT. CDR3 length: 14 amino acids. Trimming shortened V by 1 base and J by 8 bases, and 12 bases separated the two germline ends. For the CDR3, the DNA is TGTGCCAGCAGTGAAGAGCTCGCCCGGGAGCCCCAGCATTTT. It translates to CASSEELAREPQHF.

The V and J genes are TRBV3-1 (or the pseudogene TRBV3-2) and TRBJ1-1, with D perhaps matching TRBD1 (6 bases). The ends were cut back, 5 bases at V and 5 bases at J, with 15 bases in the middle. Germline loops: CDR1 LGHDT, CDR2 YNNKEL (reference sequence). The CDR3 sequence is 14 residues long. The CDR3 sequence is CASSVNRAGTEAFF. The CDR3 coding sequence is TGTGCCAGCAGCGTCAACAGGGCAGGGACTGAAGCTTTCTTT.

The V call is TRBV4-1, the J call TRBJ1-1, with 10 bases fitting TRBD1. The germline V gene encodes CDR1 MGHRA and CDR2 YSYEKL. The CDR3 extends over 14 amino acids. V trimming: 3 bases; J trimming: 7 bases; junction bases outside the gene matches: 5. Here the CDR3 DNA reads TGCGCCAGCAGCCAGAGACAGGGGGCTAATGAAGCTTTCTTT. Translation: CASSQRQGANEAFF.

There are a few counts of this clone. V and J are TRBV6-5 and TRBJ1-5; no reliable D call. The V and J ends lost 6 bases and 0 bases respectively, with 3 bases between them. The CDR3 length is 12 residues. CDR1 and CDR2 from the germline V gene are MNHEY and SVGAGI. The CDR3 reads CASSNSNQPQHF. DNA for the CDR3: TGTGCCAGCAGCAATAGCAATCAGCCCCAGCATTTT.

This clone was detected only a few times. CDR3 protein: CASKAASGQGNEQFF. As DNA, the CDR3 is TGCGCCAGCAAAGCAGCTTCGGGACAGGGAAATGAGCAGTTCTTC. The chain uses TRBV5-1 and TRBJ2-1; 9 bases agree with TRBD1. The CDR3 spans 15 residues. Trimming at V came to 6 bases and at J to 7 bases, leaving 11 bases not matched to a gene. CDR1 SGHRS and CDR2 YFSETQ come from the germline V gene.

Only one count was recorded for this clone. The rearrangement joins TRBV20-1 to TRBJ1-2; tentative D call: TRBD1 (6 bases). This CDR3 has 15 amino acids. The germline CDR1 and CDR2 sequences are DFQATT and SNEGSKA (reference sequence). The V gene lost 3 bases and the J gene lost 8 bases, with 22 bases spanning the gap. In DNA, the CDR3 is TGCAGTGCTAGTGATGTACAGGGCGTCGCATTGGGCTACACCTTC. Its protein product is CSASDVQGVALGYTF.

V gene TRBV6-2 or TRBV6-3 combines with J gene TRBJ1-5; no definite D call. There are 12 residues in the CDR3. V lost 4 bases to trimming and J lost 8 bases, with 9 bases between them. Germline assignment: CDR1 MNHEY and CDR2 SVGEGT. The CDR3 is CASSSEVKPQHF. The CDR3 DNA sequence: TGTGCCAGCAGTTCAGAGGTGAAGCCCCAGCATTTT.